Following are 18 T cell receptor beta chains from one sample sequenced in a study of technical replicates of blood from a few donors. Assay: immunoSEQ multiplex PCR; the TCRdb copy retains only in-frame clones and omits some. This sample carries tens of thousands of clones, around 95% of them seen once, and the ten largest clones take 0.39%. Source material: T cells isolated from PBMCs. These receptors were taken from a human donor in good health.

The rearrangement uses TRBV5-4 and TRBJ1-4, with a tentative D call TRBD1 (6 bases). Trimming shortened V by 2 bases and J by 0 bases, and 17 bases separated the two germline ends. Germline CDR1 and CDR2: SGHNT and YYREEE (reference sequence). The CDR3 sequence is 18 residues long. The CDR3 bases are TGTGCCAGCAGCTTTGACCTAAGGGACACTTCAACTAATGAAAAACTGTTTTTT. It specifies CASSFDLRDTSTNEKLFF.

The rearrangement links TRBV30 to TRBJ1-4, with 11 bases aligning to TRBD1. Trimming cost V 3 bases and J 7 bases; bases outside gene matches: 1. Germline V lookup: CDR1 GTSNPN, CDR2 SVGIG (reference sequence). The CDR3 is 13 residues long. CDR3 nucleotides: TGTGCCTGGAGGGACAGGGGGCGTGAAAAACTGTTTTTT. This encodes CAWRDRGREKLFF.

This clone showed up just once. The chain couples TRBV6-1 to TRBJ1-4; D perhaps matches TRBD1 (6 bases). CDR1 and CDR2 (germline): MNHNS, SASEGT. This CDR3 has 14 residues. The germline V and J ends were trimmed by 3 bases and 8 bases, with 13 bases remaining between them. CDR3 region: CASSDWGGREKLFF. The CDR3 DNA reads TGTGCCAGCAGTGATTGGGGGGGGCGAGAAAAACTGTTTTTT.

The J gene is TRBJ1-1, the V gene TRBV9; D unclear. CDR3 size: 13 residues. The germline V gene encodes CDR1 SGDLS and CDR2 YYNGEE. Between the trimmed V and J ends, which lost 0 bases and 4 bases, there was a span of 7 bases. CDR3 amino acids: CASSVATGTEAFF. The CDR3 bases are TGTGCCAGCAGCGTAGCTACGGGCACTGAAGCTTTCTTT. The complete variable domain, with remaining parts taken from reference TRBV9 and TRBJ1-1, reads DSGVTQTPKHLITATGQRVTLRCSPRSGDLSVYWYQQSLDQGLQFLIQYYNGEERAKGNILERFSAQQFPDLHSELNLSSLELGDSALYFCASSVATGTEAFFGQGTRLTVV.

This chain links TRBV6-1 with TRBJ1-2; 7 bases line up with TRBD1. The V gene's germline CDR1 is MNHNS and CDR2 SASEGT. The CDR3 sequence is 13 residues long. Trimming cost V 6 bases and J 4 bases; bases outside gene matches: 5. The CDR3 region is CASSLDRLYGYTF. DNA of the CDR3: TGTGCCAGCAGCCTGGACAGGCTCTATGGCTACACCTTC.

This CDR3 is CASGTGNYEQYF. The CDR3 DNA reads as TGTGCCAGCGGGACAGGGAATTACGAGCAGTACTTC. The chain is built from TRBV27 and TRBJ2-7, with 9 bases identical to TRBD1. This CDR3 comprises 12 residues. Germline assignment: CDR1 MNHEY and CDR2 SMNVEV (reference sequence). V gave up 8 bases and J gave up 4 bases; unmatched junction bases: 3.

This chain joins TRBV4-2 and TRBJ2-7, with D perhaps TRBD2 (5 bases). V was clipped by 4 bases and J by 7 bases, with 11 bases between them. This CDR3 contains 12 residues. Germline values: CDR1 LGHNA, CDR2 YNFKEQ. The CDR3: CASSPGGKEQYF. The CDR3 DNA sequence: TGTGCCAGCAGCCCCGGAGGTAAGGAGCAGTACTTC.

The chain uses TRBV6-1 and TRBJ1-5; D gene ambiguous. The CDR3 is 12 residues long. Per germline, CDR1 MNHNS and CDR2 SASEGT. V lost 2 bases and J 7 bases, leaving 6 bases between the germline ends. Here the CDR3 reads CASSEWLQPQHF. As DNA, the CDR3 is TGTGCCAGCAGTGAATGGCTGCAGCCCCAGCATTTT.

The CDR3 DNA follows: TGTGCCAGTAGTAGAGAGCTCCTCGTAGCGGGAGTAAACAATGAGCAGTTCTTC. Translated: CASSRELLVAGVNNEQFF. The chain joins TRBV19 to TRBJ2-1; 9 bases align to TRBD2. The length of the CDR3 is 18 residues. J was trimmed by 5 bases and V by 4 bases; bases with no gene match: 15. The V gene's germline CDR1 is LNHDA and CDR2 SQIVND (reference sequence).

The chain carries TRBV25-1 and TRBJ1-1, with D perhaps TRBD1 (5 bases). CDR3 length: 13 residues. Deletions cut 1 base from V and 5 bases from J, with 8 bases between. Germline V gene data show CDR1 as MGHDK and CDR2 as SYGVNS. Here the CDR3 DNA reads TGTGCCAGCAGTGAATTCCGACAGACTGAAGCTTTCTTT. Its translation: CASSEFRQTEAFF.

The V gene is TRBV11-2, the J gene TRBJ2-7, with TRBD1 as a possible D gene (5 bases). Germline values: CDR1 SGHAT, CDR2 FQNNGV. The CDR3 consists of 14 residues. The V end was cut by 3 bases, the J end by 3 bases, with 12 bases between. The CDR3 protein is CASSFIHGHYEQYF. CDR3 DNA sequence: TGTGCCAGCAGCTTCATCCACGGACACTACGAGCAGTACTTC.

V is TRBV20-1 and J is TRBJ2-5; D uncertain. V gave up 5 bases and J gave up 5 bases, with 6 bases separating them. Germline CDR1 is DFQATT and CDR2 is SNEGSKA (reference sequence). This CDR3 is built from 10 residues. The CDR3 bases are TGCAGTGCTCCTCCCGAGACCCAGTACTTC. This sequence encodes CSAPPETQYF.

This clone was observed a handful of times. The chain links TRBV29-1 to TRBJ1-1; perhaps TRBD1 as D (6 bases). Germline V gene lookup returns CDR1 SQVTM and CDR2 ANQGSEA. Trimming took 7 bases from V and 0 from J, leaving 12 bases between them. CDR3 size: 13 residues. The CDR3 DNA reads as TGCAGCGCCAAGGGACAACTGAACACTGAAGCTTTCTTT. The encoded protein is CSAKGQLNTEAFF.

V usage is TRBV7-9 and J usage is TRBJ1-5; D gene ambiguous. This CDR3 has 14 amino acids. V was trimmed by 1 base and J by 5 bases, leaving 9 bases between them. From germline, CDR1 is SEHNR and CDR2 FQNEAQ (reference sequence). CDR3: CASSLGGMDQPQHF. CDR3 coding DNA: TGTGCCAGCAGCTTAGGAGGGATGGATCAGCCCCAGCATTTT. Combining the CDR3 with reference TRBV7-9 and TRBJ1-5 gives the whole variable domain DTGVSQNPRHKITKRGQNVTFRCDPISEHNRLYWYRQTLGQGPEFLTYFQNEAQLEKSRLLSDRFSAERPKGSFSTLEIQRTEQGDSAMYLCASSLGGMDQPQHFGDGTRLSIL.

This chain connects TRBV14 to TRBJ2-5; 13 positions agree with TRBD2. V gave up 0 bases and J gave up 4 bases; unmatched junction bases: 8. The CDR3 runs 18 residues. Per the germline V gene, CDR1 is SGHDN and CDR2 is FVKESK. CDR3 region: CASSQDRWTSGRRETQYF. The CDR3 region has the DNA TGTGCCAGCAGCCAAGATCGGTGGACTAGCGGGAGACGAGAGACCCAGTACTTC.

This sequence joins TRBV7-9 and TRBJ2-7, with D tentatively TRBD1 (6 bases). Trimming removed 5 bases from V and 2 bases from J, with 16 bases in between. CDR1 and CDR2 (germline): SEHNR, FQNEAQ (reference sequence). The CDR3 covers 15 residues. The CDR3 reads CASSPSWGPTYEQYF. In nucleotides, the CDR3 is TGTGCCAGCAGCCCGAGCTGGGGGCCAACCTACGAGCAGTACTTC.

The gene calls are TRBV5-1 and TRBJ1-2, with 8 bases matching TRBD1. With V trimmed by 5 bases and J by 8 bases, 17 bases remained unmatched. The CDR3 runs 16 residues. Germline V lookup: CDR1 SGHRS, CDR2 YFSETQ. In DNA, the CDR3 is TGCGCCAGCAGACCAACCGGGACAGGTGCCTTTGAGGGCTACACCTTC. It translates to CASRPTGTGAFEGYTF. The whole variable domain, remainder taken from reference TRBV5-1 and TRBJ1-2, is KAGVTQTPRYLIKTRGQQVTLSCSPISGHRSVSWYQQTPGQGLQFLFEYFSETQRNKGNFPGRFSGRQFSNSRSEMNVSTLELGDSALYLCASRPTGTGAFEGYTFGSGTRLTVV.

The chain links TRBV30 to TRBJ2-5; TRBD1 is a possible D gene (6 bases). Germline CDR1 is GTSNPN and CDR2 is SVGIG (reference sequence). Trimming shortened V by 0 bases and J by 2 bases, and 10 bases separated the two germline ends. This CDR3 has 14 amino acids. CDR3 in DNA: TGTGCCTGGAGTGTCCCCAGGGGACAAGAGACCCAGTACTTC. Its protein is CAWSVPRGQETQYF.